A single sample is the source of the 18 T cell receptor beta chains below, sequenced in a study of T cell responses to AZD1222 COVID-19 vaccine. Produced via immunoSEQ multiplex PCR; TCRdb's table is partial and in-frame only. The table records about 160,000 clones, roughly nine tenths of them present only once. The material was peripheral blood, obtained on day 0 of AZD1222 vaccination. These receptors all stem from an adult in good health.

The chain uses TRBV19 and TRBJ2-2; D could derive from TRBD1 or TRBD2 (5 bases each). The V gene's germline CDR1 is LNHDA and CDR2 SQIVND (reference sequence). The ends were cut back, 3 bases at V and 6 bases at J, with 17 bases in the middle. CDR3 length: 16 residues. The DNA of the CDR3 is TGTGCCAGTAGTATCTTCTCACAGTGGGGGTCCGGGGAGCTGTTTTTT. It specifies CASSIFSQWGSGELFF. Variable domain in full (rest from reference TRBV19 and TRBJ2-2): DGGITQSPKYLFRKEGQNVTLSCEQNLNHDAMYWYRQDPGQGLRLIYYSQIVNDFQKGDIAEGYSVSREKKESFPLTVTSAQKNPTAFYLCASSIFSQWGSGELFFGEGSRLTVL.

This clone has a single count. The chain is built from TRBV5-4 and TRBJ2-6; the D gene is possibly TRBD1 (6 bases). V was shortened by 3 bases and J by 2 bases, with 15 bases between the two germline ends. Germline V gives CDR1 SGHNT, CDR2 YYREEE (reference sequence). The length of the CDR3 is 17 residues. The CDR3 region has the DNA TGTGCCAGCAGCTCACGATATTCAGGGGCTGGGGCCAACGTCCTGACTTTC. Amino acids: CASSSRYSGAGANVLTF.

This clone has a single count. This rearrangement joins TRBV28 to TRBJ1-4, with D hard to call. Germline V lookup: CDR1 MDHEN, CDR2 SYDVKM. CDR3 size: 14 residues. With 3 bases removed from V and 7 bases from J, the gap between germline ends came to 12 bases. CDR3 DNA sequence: TGTGCCAGCAGTTTGAACAACGGGGTTGAAAAACTGTTTTTT. Translation gives CASSLNNGVEKLFF.

The V gene is TRBV6-5, the J gene TRBJ2-5, with D hard to call. In germline, CDR1 is MNHEY, CDR2 SVGAGI. V was clipped by 6 bases and J by 3 bases, with 17 bases between them. The CDR3 has 15 amino acids. The DNA for the CDR3 is TGTGCCAGCAGGCGACCTATAGGGTTCGAAGAGACCCAGTACTTC. Translating it yields CASRRPIGFEETQYF.

The rearrangement uses TRBV6-4 and TRBJ2-1, with TRBD2 matching over 10 bases. V trimming: 10 bases; J trimming: 7 bases; junction bases outside the gene matches: 13. Germline CDR1 and CDR2: MRHNA and SNTAGT. CDR3 length equals 15 residues. The DNA of the CDR3 is TGTGCCACGGCCTTTCTAGCGGGGGATGCTAATGAGCAGTTCTTC. Its protein is CATAFLAGDANEQFF.

This rearrangement joins TRBV29-1 to TRBJ1-2; D ambiguous. Trimming cost V 1 base and J 0 bases, with 6 bases left between them. The germline gives CDR1 SQVTM, CDR2 ANQGSEA. This CDR3 spans 13 amino acids. The CDR3 here is CSVEGHTNYGYTF. The DNA of the CDR3 is TGCAGCGTTGAAGGCCACACTAACTATGGCTACACCTTC.

V gene TRBV12-2 combines with J gene TRBJ2-7; the table assigns TRBD2, which was not confirmed against the DNA. TRBV12-2 is reported as a pseudogene. This CDR3 region has 15 residues. The CDR3 loop is CASRLPPGFPYEQYV. CDR3 DNA: TGTGCAAGTCGCTTACCCCCGGGTTTCCCCTACGAGCAGTACGTC.

As to this clone: This specimen includes other DNA sequences encoding the same CDR3. CDR3: CASSVGGLQETQYF. Written as DNA, the CDR3 is TGTGCCAGCAGCGTAGGGGGATTACAAGAGACCCAGTACTTC. The rearrangement links TRBV9 to TRBJ2-5; no reliable D call. The CDR3 extends over 14 amino acids. Germline CDR1 reads SGDLS; CDR2 reads YYNGEE. Trimming pared 0 bases from V and 2 bases from J, leaving 8 bases between. The full variable domain, rest sourced from reference TRBV9 and TRBJ2-5, is DSGVTQTPKHLITATGQRVTLRCSPRSGDLSVYWYQQSLDQGLQFLIQYYNGEERAKGNILERFSAQQFPDLHSELNLSSLELGDSALYFCASSVGGLQETQYFGPGTRLLVL.

This chain joins TRBV7-8 and TRBJ1-2; D unclear. Germline V gene data show CDR1 as SGHVS and CDR2 as FQNEAQ. Trimming took 0 bases from V and 0 from J, leaving 17 bases between them. The CDR3 is made up of 18 amino acids. CDR3 nucleotides: TGTGCCAGCAGCTTAGCGGGTCCAGGTCTGAATCCTAACTATGGCTACACCTTC. It is translated as CASSLAGPGLNPNYGYTF.

The chain employs TRBV5-6 and TRBJ2-1; no clear D gene. CDR3 length: 13 amino acids. V shed 5 bases and J shed 6 bases, with 12 bases lying between them. Germline V gene lookup returns CDR1 SGHDT and CDR2 YYEEEE. Here the CDR3 DNA reads TGTGCCAGCAGTCTACCCCCGGGCAATGAGCAGTTCTTC. Translation gives CASSLPPGNEQFF.

The V gene is TRBV7-5, the J gene TRBJ2-7; TRBD1 reflects the table's D call only, with no check against the DNA. TRBV7-5 is assigned pseudogene status. The CDR3 is made up of 14 amino acids. The CDR3 bases are TGTGCCAGAAGCTTAGCCCAGGGAATCTACGAGCAGTACGTC. Its protein product is CARSLAQGIYEQYV.

The chain uses TRBV4-3 and TRBJ1-2; D is perhaps TRBD1 (6 bases). Trimming shortened V by 1 base and J by 5 bases, and 17 bases separated the two germline ends. Per germline, CDR1 LGHNA and CDR2 YSLEER. This CDR3 has 16 residues. Written as DNA, the CDR3 is TGCGCCAGCAGCCAAGTGGGGGGGGAGGACAGTTATGGCTACACCTTC. This encodes CASSQVGGEDSYGYTF.

V and J are TRBV3-1 (or the pseudogene TRBV3-2) and TRBJ1-5, with D perhaps matching TRBD1 (6 bases). The CDR3 extends over 15 amino acids. Germline V gene data show CDR1 as LGHDT and CDR2 as YNNKEL (reference sequence). The V end lost 7 bases, the J end lost 1 base, and 14 bases lay between the germline ends. The CDR3 protein is CASTPDRSSNQPQHF. The CDR3 DNA sequence: TGTGCCAGCACCCCTGACAGGTCAAGCAATCAGCCCCAGCATTTT.

The DNA for the CDR3 is TGTGCCAGCAGTAAAAGCTCGGGGGGCGTGACCGGGGAGCTGTTTTTT. It is translated as CASSKSSGGVTGELFF. The V and J genes are TRBV2 and TRBJ2-2, with TRBD2 as a possible D gene (7 bases). This CDR3 is built from 16 residues. Trimming removed 5 bases from V and 5 bases from J, with 18 bases in between. CDR1 is SNHLY and CDR2 is FYNNEI in the germline V gene.

The gene calls are TRBV3-1 (or the pseudogene TRBV3-2) and TRBJ2-3; the D gene is possibly TRBD2 (5 bases). The germline gives CDR1 LGHDT, CDR2 YNNKEL (reference sequence). V was clipped by 6 bases and J by 0 bases, with 10 bases between them. The CDR3 is 14 amino acids. Here the CDR3 reads CASRDSSSTDTQYF. Written as DNA, the CDR3 is TGTGCCAGCAGGGACTCCAGTAGCACAGATACGCAGTATTTT.

V and J are TRBV7-9 and TRBJ1-2; TRBD1 aligns across 10 bases. The CDR3 is 15 residues long. Germline-derived CDR1 and CDR2 are SEHNR and FQNEAQ (reference sequence). V was clipped by 2 bases and J by 7 bases; unmatched bases: 7. The CDR3 coding sequence is TGTGCCAGCAGCTTACCTACGACAGGGGGCTCTGGCTACACCTTC. Translating gives CASSLPTTGGSGYTF.

Points on this clone: Relative to the germline gene, one junction end is altered; a read error may explain this. J is TRBJ2-3 and V is TRBV4-3, with TRBD1 identical over 12 bases. Germline CDR1 LGHNA, CDR2 YSLEER. The CDR3 runs 13 residues. CDR3 region: CASSQDLGQGASF. The CDR3 region has the DNA TGCGCCAGCAGCCAAGATTTGGGACAGGGGGCCTCGTTT.

The CDR3 sequence is CASSLSSRYEQFF. The CDR3 DNA reads TGTGCCAGCAGCTTAAGTAGTAGGTATGAGCAGTTCTTC. This chain links TRBV7-3 with TRBJ2-1; no definite D call. V was trimmed by 1 base and J by 8 bases, leaving 9 bases between them. Germline V gene data show CDR1 as SGHTA and CDR2 as FQGTGA. The CDR3 covers 13 residues.